What follows are 3 T cell receptor beta chains derived from one specimen sequenced in a study of response to subunit inactivated influenza vaccine. In TCRdb, the RT-PCR reads were re-called with MiXCR into one record per CDR3 protein. The sample shows about 780,000 distinct CDR3 sequences, approximately 17% of them seen only once. The source was PBMCs from blood, collected 4 to 6 days after vaccination. The receptor source for this set is a middle-aged man who received an inactivated influenza vaccine.

This chain joins TRBV6-8 and TRBJ2-1, with D possibly being TRBD1 or TRBD2 (5 bases each). Trimming removed 0 bases at V and 4 bases at J, with 31 bases between. Germline V lookup: CDR1 MNHGY, CDR2 SAAAGT. CDR3 length: 22 amino acids. The CDR3 loop is CASSYSTIFGDEGRPLYNEQFF. The CDR3 bases are TGTGCCAGCAGTTACTCGACAATATTTGGGGACGAGGGTCGCCCTTTATACAATGAGCAGTTCTTC.

This clonotype was seen more than once but under ten times. The CDR3 here is CASSPDNYNEQFF. The CDR3 DNA reads TGTGCCAGCAGCCCCGACAACTACAATGAGCAGTTCTTC. The V call is TRBV5-6, the J call TRBJ2-1; D gene uncertain. Trimming stripped 4 bases from V and 3 bases from J, with 8 bases between. This CDR3 comprises 13 residues. Germline assignment: CDR1 SGHDT and CDR2 YYEEEE.

This clonotype was found a few times. J is TRBJ2-1 and V is TRBV12-3 or TRBV12-4, with 11 bases identical to TRBD2. There are 15 residues in the CDR3. With V trimmed by 4 bases and J by 4 bases, 3 bases remained unmatched. CDR3 amino acids: CASSSSGGRYNEQFF. The CDR3, as DNA: TGTGCCAGCAGTTCTAGCGGGGGGCGATACAATGAGCAGTTCTTC.